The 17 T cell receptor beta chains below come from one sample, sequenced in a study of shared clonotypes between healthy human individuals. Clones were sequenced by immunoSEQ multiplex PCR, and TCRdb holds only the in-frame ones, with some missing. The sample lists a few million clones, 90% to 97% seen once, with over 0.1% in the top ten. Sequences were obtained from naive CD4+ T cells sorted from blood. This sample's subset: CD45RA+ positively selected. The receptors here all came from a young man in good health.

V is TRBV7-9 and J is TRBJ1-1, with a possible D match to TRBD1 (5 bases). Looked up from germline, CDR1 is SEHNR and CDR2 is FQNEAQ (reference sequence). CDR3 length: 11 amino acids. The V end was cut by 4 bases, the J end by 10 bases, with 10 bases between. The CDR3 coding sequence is TGTGCCAGCAGCTCCGGAGGGGCAGCTTTCTTT. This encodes CASSSGGAAFF.

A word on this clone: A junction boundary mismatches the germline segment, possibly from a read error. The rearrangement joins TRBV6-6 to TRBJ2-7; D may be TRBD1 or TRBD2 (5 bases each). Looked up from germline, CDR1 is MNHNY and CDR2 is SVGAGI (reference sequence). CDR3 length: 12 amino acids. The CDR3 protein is CASSTKRARQNF. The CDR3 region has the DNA TGTGCCAGCAGCACTAAGAGGGCGCGACAGAACTTC.

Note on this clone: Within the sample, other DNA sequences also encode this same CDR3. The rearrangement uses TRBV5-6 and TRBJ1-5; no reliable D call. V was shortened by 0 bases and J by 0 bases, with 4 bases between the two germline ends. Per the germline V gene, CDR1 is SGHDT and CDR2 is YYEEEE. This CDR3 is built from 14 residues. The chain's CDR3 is CASSLGYSNQPQHF. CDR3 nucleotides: TGTGCCAGCAGCTTGGGTTATAGCAATCAGCCCCAGCATTTT.

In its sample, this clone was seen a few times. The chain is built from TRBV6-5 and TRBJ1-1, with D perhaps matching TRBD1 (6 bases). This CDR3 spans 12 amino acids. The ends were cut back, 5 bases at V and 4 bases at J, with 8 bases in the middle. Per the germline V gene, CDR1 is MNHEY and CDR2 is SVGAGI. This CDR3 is CASSPQGTEAFF. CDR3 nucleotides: TGTGCCAGCAGTCCACAGGGCACTGAAGCTTTCTTT.

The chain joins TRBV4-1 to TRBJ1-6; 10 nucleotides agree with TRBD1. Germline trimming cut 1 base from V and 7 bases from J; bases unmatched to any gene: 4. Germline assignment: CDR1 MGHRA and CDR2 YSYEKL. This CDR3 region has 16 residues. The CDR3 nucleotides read TGCGCCAGCAGCCAAGCCGGACAGGGGGACAATTCACCCCTCCACTTT. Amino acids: CASSQAGQGDNSPLHF.

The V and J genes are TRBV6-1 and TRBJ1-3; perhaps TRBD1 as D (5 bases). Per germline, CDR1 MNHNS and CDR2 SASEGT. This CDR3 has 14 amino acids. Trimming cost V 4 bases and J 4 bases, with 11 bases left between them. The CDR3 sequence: CASSAQDKGNTIYF. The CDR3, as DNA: TGTGCCAGCAGTGCCCAGGACAAAGGAAACACCATATATTTT.

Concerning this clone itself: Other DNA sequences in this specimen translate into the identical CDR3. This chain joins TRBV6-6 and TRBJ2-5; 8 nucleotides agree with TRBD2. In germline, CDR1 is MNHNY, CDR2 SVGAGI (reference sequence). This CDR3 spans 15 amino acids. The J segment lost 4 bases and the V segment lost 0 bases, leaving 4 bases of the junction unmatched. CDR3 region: CASSYSAGGRETQYF. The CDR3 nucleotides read TGTGCCAGCAGTTACTCGGCGGGGGGCAGAGAGACCCAGTACTTC.

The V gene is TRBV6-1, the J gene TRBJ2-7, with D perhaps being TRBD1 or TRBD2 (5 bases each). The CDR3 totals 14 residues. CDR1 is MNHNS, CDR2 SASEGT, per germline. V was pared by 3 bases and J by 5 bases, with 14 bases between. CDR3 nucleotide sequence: TGTGCCAGCAGTGAGGGTGGGGGTTGGAACGAGCAGTACTTC. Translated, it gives CASSEGGGWNEQYF.

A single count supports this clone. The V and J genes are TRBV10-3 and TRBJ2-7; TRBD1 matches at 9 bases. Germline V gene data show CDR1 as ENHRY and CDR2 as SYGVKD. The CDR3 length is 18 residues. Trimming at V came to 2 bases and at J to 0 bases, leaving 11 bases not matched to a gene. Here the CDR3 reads CAISEPYRDRAFSYEQYF. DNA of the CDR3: TGTGCCATCAGTGAGCCATACCGGGACAGGGCGTTCTCCTACGAGCAGTACTTC.

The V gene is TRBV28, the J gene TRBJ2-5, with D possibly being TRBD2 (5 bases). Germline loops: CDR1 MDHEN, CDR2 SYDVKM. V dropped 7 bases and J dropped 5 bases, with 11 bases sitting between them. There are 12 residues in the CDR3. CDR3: CASKEARETQYF. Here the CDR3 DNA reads TGTGCCAGCAAGGAGGCGAGGGAGACCCAGTACTTC.

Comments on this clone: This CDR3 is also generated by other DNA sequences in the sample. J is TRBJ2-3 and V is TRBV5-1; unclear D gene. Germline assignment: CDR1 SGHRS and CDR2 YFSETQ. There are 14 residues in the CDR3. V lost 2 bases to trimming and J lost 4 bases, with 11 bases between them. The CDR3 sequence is CASSFGGNADTQYF. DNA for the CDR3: TGCGCCAGCAGCTTTGGCGGCAACGCAGATACGCAGTATTTT. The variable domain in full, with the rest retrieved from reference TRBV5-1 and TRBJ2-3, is KAGVTQTPRYLIKTRGQQVTLSCSPISGHRSVSWYQQTPGQGLQFLFEYFSETQRNKGNFPGRFSGRQFSNSRSEMNVSTLELGDSALYLCASSFGGNADTQYFGPGTRLTVL.

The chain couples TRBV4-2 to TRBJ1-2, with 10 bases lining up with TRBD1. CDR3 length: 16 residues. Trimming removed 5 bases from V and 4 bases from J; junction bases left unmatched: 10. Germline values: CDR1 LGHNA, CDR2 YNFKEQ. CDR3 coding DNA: TGTGCCAGCAGCAATACCGGGACAGGGGCTTTCTATGGCTACACCTTC. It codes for CASSNTGTGAFYGYTF.

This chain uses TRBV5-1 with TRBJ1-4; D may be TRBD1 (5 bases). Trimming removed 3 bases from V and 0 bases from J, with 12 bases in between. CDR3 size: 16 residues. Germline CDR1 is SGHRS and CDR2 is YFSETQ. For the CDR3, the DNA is TGCGCCAGCAGCTGGGGCAACCTTGCAACTAATGAAAAACTGTTTTTT. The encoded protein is CASSWGNLATNEKLFF.

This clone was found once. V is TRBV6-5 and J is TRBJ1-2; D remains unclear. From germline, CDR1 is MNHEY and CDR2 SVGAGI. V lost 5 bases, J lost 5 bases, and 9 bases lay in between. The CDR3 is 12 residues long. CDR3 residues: CASSPDGYGYTF. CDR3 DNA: TGTGCCAGCAGTCCGGACGGATATGGCTACACCTTC.

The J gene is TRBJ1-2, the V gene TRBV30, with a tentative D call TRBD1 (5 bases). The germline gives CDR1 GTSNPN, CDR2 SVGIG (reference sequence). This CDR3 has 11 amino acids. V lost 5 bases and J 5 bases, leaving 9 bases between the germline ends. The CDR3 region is CAWDSGYGYTF. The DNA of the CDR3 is TGTGCCTGGGACAGTGGATATGGCTACACCTTC.

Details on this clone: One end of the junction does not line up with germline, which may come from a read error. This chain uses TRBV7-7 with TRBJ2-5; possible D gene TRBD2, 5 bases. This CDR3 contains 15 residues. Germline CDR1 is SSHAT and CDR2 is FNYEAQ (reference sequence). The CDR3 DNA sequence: TGTGCTAGCAGCTTAGCGCTCGGAGTGCAAGAGACCCAGTACTTC. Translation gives CASSLALGVQETQYF.

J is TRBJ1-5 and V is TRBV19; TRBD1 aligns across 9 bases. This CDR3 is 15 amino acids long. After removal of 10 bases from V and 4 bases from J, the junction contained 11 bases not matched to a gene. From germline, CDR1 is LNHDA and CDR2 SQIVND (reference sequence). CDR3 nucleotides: TGTGCCACCGAAGGGGGGACAGGGACTAATCAGCCCCAGCATTTT. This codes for CATEGGTGTNQPQHF.